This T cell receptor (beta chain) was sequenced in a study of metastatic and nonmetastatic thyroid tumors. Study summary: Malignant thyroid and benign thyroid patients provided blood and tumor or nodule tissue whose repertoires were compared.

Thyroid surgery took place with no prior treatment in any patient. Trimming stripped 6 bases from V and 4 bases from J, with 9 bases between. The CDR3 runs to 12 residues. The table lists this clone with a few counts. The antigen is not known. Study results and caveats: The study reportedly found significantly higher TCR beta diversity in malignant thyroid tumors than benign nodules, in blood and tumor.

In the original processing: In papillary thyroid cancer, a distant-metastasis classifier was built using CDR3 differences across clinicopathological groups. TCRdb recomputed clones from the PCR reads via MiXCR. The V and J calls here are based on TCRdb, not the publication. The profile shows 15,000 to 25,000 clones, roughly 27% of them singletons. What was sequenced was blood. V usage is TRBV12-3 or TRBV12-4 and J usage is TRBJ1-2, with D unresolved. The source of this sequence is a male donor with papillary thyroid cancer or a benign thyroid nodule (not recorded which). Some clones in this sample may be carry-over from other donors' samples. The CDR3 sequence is CASSGGVYGYTF. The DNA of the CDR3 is TGTGCCAGCAGCGGTGGGGTCTATGGCTACACCTTC.